This T cell receptor (beta chain) was sequenced in a study of regulatory T cells in long-lasting Graves disease. Study-wide background: Over 5 years on antithyroid drugs plus positive TSH receptor antibodies marked Graves' disease as persistent.

Details on this clonotype: Its cognate antigen is unknown.

Findings of the study overall: Researchers examined only peripheral blood and not thyroid tissue. Whereas new patients shared some 970 public clonotypes, persistent patients shared more, at approximately 2,700.

Described time point: persistent/refractory GD, antithyroid drugs over 5 years with positive TRAb. Isolated PBMC RNA provided the starting material for the TCR library. Peripheral blood, around 9.7 milliliters per patient, was collected in EDTA tubes. CDR3 regions were amplified by Arm-PCR using iRepertoire HTBI primers to build TCR beta libraries. TCRdb processed the multiplex PCR reads anew with MiXCR; each CDR3 protein has one entry. The table includes about 340,000 distinct CDR3 sequences, about 18% detected once. The receptor was derived from a female donor with Graves disease. The sample in question was peripheral blood mononuclear cells (PBMCs), obtained when the disease was refractory, from a patient treated with antithyroid drugs.

The CDR3 nucleotides are TGCAGTGCTGCGCAGGGGGCTGGAAACACTGAAGCTTTCTTT. It is translated as CSAAQGAGNTEAFF. V gene TRBV20-1 combines with J gene TRBJ1-1, with TRBD1 matching over 8 bases. The CDR3 loop spans 14 amino acids. Unmatched junction bases numbered 7, after V lost 5 bases and J lost 2 bases. Germline V gives CDR1 DFQATT, CDR2 SNEGSKA (reference sequence).